These 31 T cell receptor beta chains were all obtained from the same sample, sequenced in a study of blood T cell repertoires in COVID-19. This table comes from immunoSEQ multiplex PCR, and its TCRdb copy is limited to in-frame clones, with some not included. This table has hundreds of thousands of clones, roughly 84% appearing once. The sequenced sample consisted of peripheral blood. These receptors all stem from a young man with active or convalescent COVID-19.

J is TRBJ1-2 and V is TRBV4-3, with D unresolved. This CDR3 has 17 residues. Germline assignment: CDR1 LGHNA and CDR2 YSLEER. The ends were cut back, 0 bases at V and 0 bases at J, with 14 bases in the middle. The CDR3 DNA follows: TGCGCCAGCAGCCAAGAGTCCGCGGCCCTAGCTAACTATGGCTACACCTTC. Translation: CASSQESAALANYGYTF.

This clone has just one count. This chain uses TRBV27 with TRBJ2-7, with TRBD2 as a possible D gene (7 bases). V dropped 2 bases and J dropped 6 bases, with 14 bases sitting between them. This CDR3 region has 14 residues. From germline, CDR1 is MNHEY and CDR2 SMNVEV (reference sequence). CDR3 DNA sequence: TGTGCCAGCAGTTTACGGGGGGCCGTGGGCGAGCAGTACTTC. The encoded protein is CASSLRGAVGEQYF.

The V and J genes are TRBV5-1 and TRBJ2-7; TRBD1 aligns across 7 bases. The CDR3 spans 14 residues. J was trimmed by 5 bases and V by 4 bases; bases with no gene match: 9. Germline assignment: CDR1 SGHRS and CDR2 YFSETQ. The CDR3 nucleotides read TGCGCCAGCAGCACCCTCGACAGGGCCGACGAGCAGTACTTC. Translation gives CASSTLDRADEQYF.

The chain employs TRBV6-5 and TRBJ2-7; 10 bases are a match to TRBD1. The CDR3 is made up of 15 amino acids. The V gene end was trimmed by 0 bases and the J gene end by 5 bases; junction bases not matched to a gene: 4. Germline CDR1 is MNHEY and CDR2 is SVGAGI. The CDR3 nucleotides read TGTGCCAGCAGTTACTCGACAGGGGGCATAGACGAGCAGTACTTC. Its protein product is CASSYSTGGIDEQYF.

This clone was detected only once. This chain connects TRBV2 to TRBJ2-1; D perhaps matches TRBD2 (6 bases). V was clipped by 3 bases and J by 2 bases, with 11 bases between them. The CDR3 is made up of 15 amino acids. Germline-derived CDR1 and CDR2 are SNHLY and FYNNEI. The CDR3, as DNA: TGTGCCAGCAGTGAGGAGGGAGGCCCCTACAATGAGCAGTTCTTC. Its translation is CASSEEGGPYNEQFF.

The rearrangement links TRBV30 to TRBJ1-1; 7 bases match TRBD1. Germline CDR1 GTSNPN, CDR2 SVGIG (reference sequence). V gave up 3 bases and J gave up 5 bases; unmatched junction bases: 9. This CDR3 region has 14 residues. As DNA, the CDR3 is TGTGCCTGGAGGGCTCGGACAGGTATAACTGAAGCTTTCTTT. The encoded protein is CAWRARTGITEAFF.

The chain uses TRBV7-2 and TRBJ1-1, with D possibly being TRBD1 (6 bases). The V end lost 5 bases, the J end lost 4 bases, and 14 bases lay between the germline ends. The germline CDR1 and CDR2 sequences are SGHTA and FQGNSA. The length of the CDR3 is 14 residues. The CDR3 nucleotides read TGTGCCAGCAGCCCCGACAGGTGGGGCACTGAAGCTTTCTTT. This gives the protein CASSPDRWGTEAFF.

The rearrangement uses TRBV19 and TRBJ1-1; D not resolved. The ends were cut back, 5 bases at V and 2 bases at J, with 21 bases in the middle. The CDR3 is made up of 17 amino acids. In germline, CDR1 is LNHDA, CDR2 SQIVND (reference sequence). The CDR3 bases are TGTGCCAGTAGTTACTCTCAGACGAGGGCACATAACACTGAAGCTTTCTTT. Translation: CASSYSQTRAHNTEAFF.

This clone came up a few times. The rearrangement uses TRBV20-1 and TRBJ2-1; D is unresolved. Trimming took 6 bases from V and 7 from J, leaving 10 bases between them. The CDR3 consists of 11 residues. CDR1 is DFQATT and CDR2 is SNEGSKA in the germline V gene (reference sequence). Here the CDR3 DNA reads TGCAGTGCAACGGGTGGAAATGAGCAGTTCTTC. It encodes CSATGGNEQFF.

The rearrangement links TRBV11-1 to TRBJ2-7; the D is unclear. From germline, CDR1 is SGHAT and CDR2 FQDESV (reference sequence). Trimming removed 3 bases from V and 2 bases from J, with 11 bases in between. This CDR3 has 14 amino acids. In DNA, the CDR3 is TGTGCCAGCAGCTTTGAGAGACTTCCCTACGAGCAGTACTTC. This codes for CASSFERLPYEQYF. Combining the CDR3 with reference TRBV11-1 and TRBJ2-7 gives the whole variable domain EAEVAQSPRYKITEKSQAVAFWCDPISGHATLYWYRQILGQGPELLVQFQDESVVDDSQLPKDRFSAERLKGVDSTLKIQPAELGDSAMYLCASSFERLPYEQYFGPGTRLTVT.

The chain is built from TRBV11-2 and TRBJ2-7; a weak D match, TRBD1 (6 bases). Germline CDR1 and CDR2: SGHAT and FQNNGV. The CDR3 is made up of 12 amino acids. V was clipped by 5 bases and J by 5 bases, with 10 bases between them. The CDR3 DNA follows: TGTGCCAGCAGCATCACAGGGAACGAGCAGTACTTC. This codes for CASSITGNEQYF. The full variable domain, in which reference TRBV11-2 and TRBJ2-7 provide the parts outside the CDR3, is EAGVAQSPRYKIIEKRQSVAFWCNPISGHATLYWYQQILGQGPKLLIQFQNNGVVDDSQLPKDRFSAERLKGVDSTLKIQPAKLEDSAVYLCASSITGNEQYFGPGTRLTVT.

The rearrangement links TRBV6-5 to TRBJ1-2; 7 bases map to TRBD1. Germline V gene sequence: CDR1 MNHEY, CDR2 SVGAGI. The CDR3 sequence is 14 residues long. V shed 0 bases, J shed 5 bases, and the junction held 3 bases outside the gene matches. The chain's CDR3 is CASSYSGTEYGYTF. CDR3 bases: TGTGCCAGCAGTTACTCGGGGACAGAATATGGCTACACCTTC.

J is TRBJ2-7 and V is TRBV5-5, with D possibly TRBD2 on 5 matching bases. This CDR3 region has 15 residues. Germline V lookup: CDR1 SGHKS, CDR2 YYEKEE (reference sequence). V was cut by 4 bases and J by 5 bases, with 19 bases left in between. The CDR3 DNA sequence: TGTGCCAGCAGCCCCACCTCAAAAATCGGGAACGAGCAGTACTTC. Translation: CASSPTSKIGNEQYF.

This chain connects TRBV6-5 to TRBJ1-5; 7 positions agree with TRBD1. There are 15 residues in the CDR3. The V and J ends lost 8 bases and 6 bases, in that order; junction bases with no gene match: 13. Germline-derived CDR1 and CDR2 are MNHEY and SVGAGI. Here the CDR3 DNA reads TGTGCCAGCGGTACTGTGCTAGGGGGCAGTCAGCCCCAGCATTTT. Protein product: CASGTVLGGSQPQHF.

This clone was detected once. The chain recombines TRBV7-9 with TRBJ2-2, with 9 nucleotides matching TRBD1. CDR1 and CDR2 from the germline V gene are SEHNR and FQNEAQ (reference sequence). Trimming took 4 bases from V and 6 from J; bases not matched to a gene: 15. CDR3 size: 18 residues. As DNA, the CDR3 is TGTGCCAGCAGCTCGGGCGGGACAGGGTTGATCTCCGCCGGGGAGCTGTTTTTT. The encoded protein is CASSSGGTGLISAGELFF.

This rearrangement joins TRBV2 to TRBJ2-2; D may be TRBD1 (6 bases). Trimming pared 4 bases from V and 6 bases from J, leaving 12 bases between. The CDR3 is 14 residues long. CDR1 is SNHLY and CDR2 is FYNNEI in the germline V gene. CDR3 nucleotide sequence: TGTGCCAGCAGTGGGCTCCAGGGGTCCGGGGAGCTGTTTTTT. Its protein is CASSGLQGSGELFF.

This chain uses TRBV4-3 with TRBJ2-3, with D possibly being TRBD2 (7 bases). CDR1 LGHNA and CDR2 YSLEER come from the germline V gene. This CDR3 comprises 15 residues. Trimming removed 1 base from V and 7 bases from J, with 15 bases in between. The CDR3 reads CASSQAWGGTYTQYF. As DNA, the CDR3 is TGCGCCAGCAGCCAAGCTTGGGGGGGCACGTATACGCAGTATTTT.

The V and J genes are TRBV27 and TRBJ1-5; D is ambiguous. This CDR3 contains 15 residues. V was cut by 3 bases and J by 9 bases, with 18 bases left in between. Germline loops: CDR1 MNHEY, CDR2 SMNVEV (reference sequence). In DNA form, the CDR3 reads TGTGCCAGCAGTTTCCAGGCGGGAAGCAAAGCGCCCCAGCATTTT. Encoded protein: CASSFQAGSKAPQHF.

The J gene is TRBJ2-3, the V gene TRBV5-6; tentative D call: TRBD2 (6 bases). CDR1 is SGHDT and CDR2 is YYEEEE in the germline V gene. V lost 4 bases to trimming and J lost 5 bases, with 14 bases between them. The CDR3 is made up of 14 amino acids. Written as DNA, the CDR3 is TGTGCCAGCAGCCGGGGACTTCTCAGAGATACGCAGTATTTT. It codes for CASSRGLLRDTQYF.

There are a few counts of this clone. The CDR3, as DNA: TGTGCCATTAGGACAGGGGGAGCCTACGAGCAGTACTTC. Its translation is CAIRTGGAYEQYF. The chain joins TRBV2 to TRBJ2-7, with 10 bases lining up with TRBD1. The CDR3 has 13 residues. Germline V gives CDR1 SNHLY, CDR2 FYNNEI. J lost 2 bases, V lost 10 bases, and 5 bases had no gene match.

The chain carries TRBV7-9 and TRBJ2-1; 10 bases agree with TRBD2. Germline V gene lookup returns CDR1 SEHNR and CDR2 FQNEAQ (reference sequence). With V trimmed by 5 bases and J by 5 bases, 12 bases remained unmatched. CDR3 length: 17 residues. The CDR3 region has the DNA TGTGCCAGCAGCCTGCGGAAAGCGGGAGGGCCTAACAATGAGCAGTTCTTC. Protein sequence: CASSLRKAGGPNNEQFF.

The genes are TRBV6-1 and TRBJ2-5; TRBD2 matches at 11 bases. The ends lost 4 bases at V and 5 bases at J; junction bases unmatched: 18. The V gene's germline CDR1 is MNHNS and CDR2 SASEGT. The CDR3 covers 19 residues. The CDR3 DNA is TGTGCCAGCAGTGCCGGGACTAGCGGAGCTAGACTGATTGGGGAGACCCAGTACTTC. Translating gives CASSAGTSGARLIGETQYF.

The rearrangement joins TRBV6-1 to TRBJ1-4; TRBD1 matches at 7 bases. The germline CDR1 and CDR2 sequences are MNHNS and SASEGT. V was clipped by 1 base and J by 6 bases; unmatched bases: 2. This CDR3 spans 14 amino acids. CDR3 DNA: TGTGCCAGCAGTGAAGGGGGACAGCATGAAAAACTGTTTTTT. Amino acid sequence: CASSEGGQHEKLFF.

Remarks on this clone: The sample contains more than one DNA sequence encoding this CDR3. This chain links TRBV9 with TRBJ1-5; perhaps TRBD1 as D (6 bases). CDR3 length: 14 amino acids. The V end was cut by 0 bases, the J end by 3 bases, with 7 bases between. Germline V gene lookup returns CDR1 SGDLS and CDR2 YYNGEE. The CDR3 loop reads CASSVGTVNQPQHF. In nucleotides, the CDR3 is TGTGCCAGCAGCGTAGGGACAGTCAATCAGCCCCAGCATTTT.

The CDR3 is CASSLGQGYGSPLHF. The DNA of the CDR3 is TGTGCCAGCAGCTTAGGGCAGGGGTATGGTTCACCCCTCCACTTT. J is TRBJ1-6 and V is TRBV7-2; D is possibly TRBD1 (6 bases). This CDR3 contains 15 residues. V lost 1 base to trimming and J lost 9 bases, with 13 bases between them. Per germline, CDR1 SGHTA and CDR2 FQGNSA. The whole variable domain, remainder taken from reference TRBV7-2 and TRBJ1-6, is GAGVSQSPSNKVTEKGKDVELRCDPISGHTALYWYRQSLGQGLEFLIYFQGNSAPDKSGLPSDRFSAERTGGSVSTLTIQRTQQEDSAVYLCASSLGQGYGSPLHFGNGTRLTVT.

V usage is TRBV27 and J usage is TRBJ2-7, with 9 bases matching TRBD1. With V trimmed by 3 bases and J by 4 bases, 4 bases remained unmatched. Germline assignment: CDR1 MNHEY and CDR2 SMNVEV (reference sequence). There are 14 residues in the CDR3. Written as DNA, the CDR3 is TGTGCCAGCAGTTTTGGGACAGGGTCTTACGAGCAGTACTTC. This encodes CASSFGTGSYEQYF.

The V and J genes are TRBV2 and TRBJ1-1; the D gene is possibly TRBD1 (5 bases). Looked up from germline, CDR1 is SNHLY and CDR2 is FYNNEI. V lost 4 bases and J lost 5, with 11 bases in between. The CDR3 has 13 residues. The DNA of the CDR3 is TGTGCCAGCAGTGTAGGGGAGGGGACTGAAGCTTTCTTT. This codes for CASSVGEGTEAFF.

This rearrangement joins TRBV10-2 to TRBJ1-1; D might be TRBD1 (5 bases). Between the trimmed V and J ends, which lost 8 bases and 1 base, there was a span of 14 bases. There are 14 residues in the CDR3. The germline gives CDR1 WSHSY, CDR2 SAAADI. For the CDR3, the DNA is TGCGCCAGCGGTCCGATGGGGCAGAACACTGAAGCTTTCTTT. Protein sequence: CASGPMGQNTEAFF.

This chain joins TRBV5-1 and TRBJ1-1; TRBD1 matches at 8 bases. The CDR3 is 12 residues long. The V segment lost 1 base and the J segment 8 bases; nucleotides outside the gene matches: 1. Germline values: CDR1 SGHRS, CDR2 YFSETQ. The CDR3 sequence: CASSLPGGEAFF. The CDR3 region has the DNA TGCGCCAGCAGCTTGCCAGGGGGCGAAGCTTTCTTT. The full variable domain, in which reference TRBV5-1 and TRBJ1-1 provide the parts outside the CDR3, is KAGVTQTPRYLIKTRGQQVTLSCSPISGHRSVSWYQQTPGQGLQFLFEYFSETQRNKGNFPGRFSGRQFSNSRSEMNVSTLELGDSALYLCASSLPGGEAFFGQGTRLTVV.

About this clone itself: One end of the junction fails to match germline, which may point to a read error. This rearrangement joins TRBV4-2 to TRBJ2-3; maybe TRBD2 (7 bases). CDR1 and CDR2 (germline): LGHNA, YNFKEQ. The CDR3 extends over 16 amino acids. The CDR3 nucleotides are TGTGCCGGCAGCCGCCCCGAGAGGGGGGGGGCAGATACGCAGTATTTT. Residues: CAGSRPERGGADTQYF.

The V gene is TRBV28, the J gene TRBJ2-7, with TRBD2 matching over 7 bases. Per the germline V gene, CDR1 is MDHEN and CDR2 is SYDVKM. The CDR3 is made up of 16 amino acids. V shed 6 bases and J 2 bases; nucleotides not matched to a gene: 13. CDR3 sequence reads: CASSLGYAGVTYEQYF. In DNA, the CDR3 is TGTGCCAGCAGCCTTGGTTACGCGGGAGTGACCTACGAGCAGTACTTC.